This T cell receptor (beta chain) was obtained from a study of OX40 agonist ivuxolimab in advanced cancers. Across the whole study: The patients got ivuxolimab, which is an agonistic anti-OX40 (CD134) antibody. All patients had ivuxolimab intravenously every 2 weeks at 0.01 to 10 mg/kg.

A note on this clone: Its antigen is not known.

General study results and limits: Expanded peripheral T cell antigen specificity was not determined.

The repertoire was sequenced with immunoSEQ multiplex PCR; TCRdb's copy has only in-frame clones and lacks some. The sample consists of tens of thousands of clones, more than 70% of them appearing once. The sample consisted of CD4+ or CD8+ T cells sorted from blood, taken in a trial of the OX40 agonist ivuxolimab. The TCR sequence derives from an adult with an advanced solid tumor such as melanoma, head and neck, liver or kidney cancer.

The CDR3 DNA follows: TGCGCCAGCAGCGTAGGACTAGCGCGGGTCTTGGAGACCCAGTACTTC. Translation: CASSVGLARVLETQYF. The chain joins TRBV5-1 to TRBJ2-5, with 9 bases aligning to TRBD2. Germline loops: CDR1 SGHRS, CDR2 YFSETQ. The CDR3 spans 16 residues. V shed 4 bases, J shed 5 bases, and the junction held 12 bases outside the gene matches.